This T cell receptor beta chain comes out of a study of cytomegalovirus exposure and HLA in healthy donors. The study's findings and limits: Several V segments, TRBV6-2 and TRBV6-3 among them, could not be told apart and were dropped. Later analysis reportedly placed an Asian-associated ancestry cluster below the roughly 700-donor mean in N-insertions. TCR beta V- and J-gene trimming was later associated with a missense DCLRE1C variant. In a later analysis, CMV-associated beta chains were mostly HLA-associated, it appeared.

Of note for this clone: Its target is not known.

The CDR3 runs to 13 residues. Trimming left V 9 bases short and J 6 bases short, with 18 bases between. Germline V gene lookup returns CDR1 LNHDA and CDR2 SQIVND (reference sequence). 60 Vbeta and 13 Jbeta primers were used in PCR. Some clones are missing from TCRdb's copy, which holds only in-frame ones; the method was immunoSEQ multiplex PCR. The sample lists about 200,000 clones, roughly four fifths occurring once. The chain joins TRBV19 to TRBJ2-7; D is possibly TRBD1 (6 bases). This receptor was obtained from a boy aged 2 to 9 in good health and CMV-seronegative. Sequencing was done on a sample of PBMCs. The CDR3 here is CARRTVRVREQYF. The CDR3 DNA is TGTGCCAGACGGACAGTGAGAGTCCGCGAGCAGTACTTC.